This T cell receptor beta chain came from a study of blood T cell repertoires in COVID-19. As processed by the authors: Amplification from reference gene primers served as the basis for estimated nucleated cell counts. Produced via immunoSEQ multiplex PCR; TCRdb's table is partial and in-frame only. V, J and clone size derive from that table, while D and trimming were established from the DNA sequence. The sample records 150,000 to 200,000 clones, 89% being singletons. The V gene's germline CDR1 is SGHVS and CDR2 FQNEAQ. This CDR3 comprises 15 residues. Trimming took 1 base from V and 5 from J; bases not matched to a gene: 5. Clinical histories supplied by participants themselves formed the basis of cohort assignment.

The sequence derives from a woman aged 40 to 50 with acute COVID-19. The sample taken for sequencing was PBMCs or T cells enriched from blood (not recorded which). The J gene is TRBJ2-5, the V gene TRBV7-8; 9 bases align to TRBD2. The CDR3 region has the DNA TGTGCCAGCAGCTTAGGGCGGGAGGGCCAGGAGACCCAGTACTTC. It specifies CASSLGREGQETQYF.